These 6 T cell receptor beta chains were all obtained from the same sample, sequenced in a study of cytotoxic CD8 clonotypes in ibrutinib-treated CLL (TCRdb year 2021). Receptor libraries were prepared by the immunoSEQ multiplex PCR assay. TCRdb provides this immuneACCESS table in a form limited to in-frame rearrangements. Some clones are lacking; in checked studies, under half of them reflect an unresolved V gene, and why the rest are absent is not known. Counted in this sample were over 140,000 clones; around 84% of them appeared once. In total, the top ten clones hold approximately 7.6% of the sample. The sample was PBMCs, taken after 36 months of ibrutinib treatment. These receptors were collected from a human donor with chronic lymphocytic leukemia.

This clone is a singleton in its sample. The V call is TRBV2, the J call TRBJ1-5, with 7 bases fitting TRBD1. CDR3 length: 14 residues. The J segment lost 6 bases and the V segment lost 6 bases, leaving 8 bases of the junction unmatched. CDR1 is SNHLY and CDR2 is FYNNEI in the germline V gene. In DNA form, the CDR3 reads TGTGCCAGCAGCCCGACAGGGAGGGTTCAGCCCCAGCATTTT. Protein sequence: CASSPTGRVQPQHF.

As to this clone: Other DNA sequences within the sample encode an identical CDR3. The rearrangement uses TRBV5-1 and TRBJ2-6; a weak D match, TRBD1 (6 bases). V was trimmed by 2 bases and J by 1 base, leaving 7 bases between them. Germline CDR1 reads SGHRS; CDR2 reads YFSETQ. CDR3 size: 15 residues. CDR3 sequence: CASSLGGSGANVLTF. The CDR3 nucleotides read TGCGCCAGCAGCTTAGGGGGTTCTGGGGCCAACGTCCTGACTTTC.

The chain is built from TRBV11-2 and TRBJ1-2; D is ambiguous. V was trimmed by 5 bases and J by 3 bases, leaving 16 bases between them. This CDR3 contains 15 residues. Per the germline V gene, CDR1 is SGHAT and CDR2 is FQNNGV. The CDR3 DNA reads TGTGCCAGCAGCCCGCGGGAGTCTGGGTACTATGGCTACACCTTC. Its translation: CASSPRESGYYGYTF.

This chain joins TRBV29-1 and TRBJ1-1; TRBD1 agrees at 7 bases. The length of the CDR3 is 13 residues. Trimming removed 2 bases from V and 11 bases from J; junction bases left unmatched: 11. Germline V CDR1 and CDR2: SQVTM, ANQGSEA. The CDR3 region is CSVERNRGPVAFF. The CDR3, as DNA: TGCAGCGTTGAACGGAACAGGGGCCCGGTCGCTTTCTTT.

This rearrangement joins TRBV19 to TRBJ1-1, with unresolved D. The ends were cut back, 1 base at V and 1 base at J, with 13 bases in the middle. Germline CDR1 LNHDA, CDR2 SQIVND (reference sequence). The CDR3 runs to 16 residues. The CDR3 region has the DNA TGTGCCAGTAGTATAGGAGAGGGTCGGGGGAACACTGAAGCTTTCTTT. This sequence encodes CASSIGEGRGNTEAFF.

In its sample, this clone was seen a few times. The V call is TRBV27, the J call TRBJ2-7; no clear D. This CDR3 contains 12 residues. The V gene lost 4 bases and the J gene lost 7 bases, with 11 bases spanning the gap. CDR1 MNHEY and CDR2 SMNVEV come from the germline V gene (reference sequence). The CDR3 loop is CASSWWGEEQYF. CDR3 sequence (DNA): TGTGCCAGCAGTTGGTGGGGTGAGGAGCAGTACTTC.